A single sample gave rise to the 7 T cell receptor beta chains below, sequenced in a study of T cells after yellow fever vaccination. In TCRdb, the 5' RACE reads were re-called with MiXCR into one record per CDR3 protein. Of 450,000 to 550,000 distinct CDR3 sequences listed, about a fifth are singletons. This material consisted of PBMCs, taken 21 days after the first yellow fever vaccination. These receptors all stem from a man younger than 35 who received the YFV17D yellow fever vaccine.

This clonotype has only a few counts. V is TRBV7-2 and J is TRBJ2-6; no reliable D call. The CDR3 spans 16 residues. Germline assignment: CDR1 SGHTA and CDR2 FQGNSA. The ends were cut back, 1 base at V and 0 bases at J, with 7 bases in the middle. The CDR3 loop is CASSLGRNSGANVLTF. The CDR3 nucleotides read TGTGCCAGCAGCTTAGGACGGAACTCTGGGGCCAACGTCCTGACTTTC. The full variable domain, with the rest looked up from reference TRBV7-2 and TRBJ2-6, is GAGVSQSPSNKVTEKGKDVELRCDPISGHTALYWYRQSLGQGLEFLIYFQGNSAPDKSGLPSDRFSAERTGGSVSTLTIQRTQQEDSAVYLCASSLGRNSGANVLTFGAGSRLTVL.

This rearrangement joins TRBV4-1 to TRBJ1-1; no clear D gene. The CDR3 has 12 amino acids. Deletions cut 0 bases from V and 11 bases from J, with 10 bases between. Germline CDR1 is MGHRA and CDR2 is YSYEKL. CDR3 nucleotides: TGCGCCAGCAGCCAAGATGGGTTTCGTGCTTTCTTT. It encodes CASSQDGFRAFF.

J is TRBJ2-6 and V is TRBV5-1; 9 bases agree with TRBD1. Germline CDR1 and CDR2: SGHRS and YFSETQ. The ends lost 4 bases at V and 4 bases at J; junction bases unmatched: 9. This CDR3 comprises 17 residues. The chain's CDR3 is CASSIPGQGSGANVLTF. CDR3 sequence (DNA): TGCGCCAGCAGCATCCCGGGACAGGGTTCCGGGGCCAACGTCCTGACTTTC.

For the CDR3, the DNA is TGTGCCACCTCTCGCCCCACCGGGGAGCTGTTTTTT. Translated, it gives CATSRPTGELFF. This sequence joins TRBV19 and TRBJ2-2; unclear D gene. Looked up from germline, CDR1 is LNHDA and CDR2 is SQIVND (reference sequence). Trimming removed 10 bases from V and 4 bases from J, with 10 bases in between. This CDR3 contains 12 residues.

This clonotype was seen more than once but under ten times. The rearrangement uses TRBV7-6 and TRBJ1-3, with D unclear. CDR3 size: 12 residues. With 5 bases removed from V and 8 bases from J, the gap between germline ends came to 10 bases. Looked up from germline, CDR1 is SGHVS and CDR2 is FNYEAQ. The DNA of the CDR3 is TGTGCCAGCAGCCTCGGTGAAGACACCATATATTTT. It is translated as CASSLGEDTIYF.

This rearrangement joins TRBV6-1 to TRBJ2-5; D is uncertain. V was clipped by 5 bases and J by 5 bases, with 15 bases between them. Germline V gives CDR1 MNHNS, CDR2 SASEGT. CDR3 length equals 14 residues. The CDR3 coding sequence is TGTGCCAGCAGTCCTCAAACAAGCAGTGAGACCCAGTACTTC. This translates into CASSPQTSSETQYF.

The chain has TRBV10-2 and TRBJ1-3; a possible D gene is TRBD1 (5 bases). The CDR3 totals 14 residues. Trimming removed 8 bases at V and 0 bases at J, with 11 bases between. Germline V gene lookup returns CDR1 WSHSY and CDR2 SAAADI. In DNA form, the CDR3 reads TGCGCCAGCGGCCTCGGGGGCTCTGGAAACACCATATATTTT. It codes for CASGLGGSGNTIYF.